This T cell receptor beta chain was found in a study of cytomegalovirus exposure and HLA in healthy donors. After removal of 0 bases from V and 3 bases from J, the junction contained 0 bases not matched to a gene. The CDR3 extends over 14 amino acids. The germline V gene has CDR1 MNHEY and CDR2 SVGAGI. Overall study results and limits: Despite most TCR sequences being rare, some public TCRs occurred in many donors.

PCR amplification relied on 60 Vbeta primers (plus 13 Jbeta primers). TCRdb's table, derived via immunoSEQ multiplex PCR, lists solely in-frame clones and lacks some. The data show approximately 91,000 clones, more than 55% seen once. The table lists this clone with a few counts. The antigen is unknown. J is TRBJ1-1 and V is TRBV6-5, with 8 bases aligning to TRBD1. This TCR derives from a human donor in good health. The specimen was PBMCs. The CDR3 region is CASSYSDRDTEAFF. The CDR3 bases are TGTGCCAGCAGTTACTCGGACAGGGACACTGAAGCTTTCTTT.